The clone carrying this T cell receptor (beta chain) was seen a handful of times. These data are taken from a study of PD-L1 blockade in urothelial cancer. Across the whole study: Analyses used blood from 3 weeks (second dose) and 6 weeks after treatment start.

Using immunoSEQ multiplex PCR, the repertoire was profiled, and TCRdb retains in-frame clones only, with some absent. Among around 63,000 clones listed, more than 80% were seen once. V shed 4 bases and J shed 5 bases, with 12 bases lying between them. The CDR3 has 13 amino acids. From germline, CDR1 is MNHEY and CDR2 SVGAGI. Noted time point: pretreatment peripheral blood. Locally advanced or metastatic urothelial carcinoma was present in patients. This sequence joins TRBV6-5 and TRBJ2-7; D may be TRBD1 (6 bases). The source of this sequence is a man in his sixties or seventies with urothelial cancer. This material consisted of PBMCs, taken around atezolizumab (anti-PD-L1) treatment. The CDR3 bases are TGTGCCAGCAGTTCGTACAGGGACGACGAGCAGTACTTC. Translating it yields CASSSYRDDEQYF.